Following are 13 T cell receptor beta chains from one sample sequenced in a study of human T cells and chemical hapten exposure. Regarding time point: patch test 3, about 24 weeks after DPC sensitization. As for treatment: therapeutic diphenylcyclopropenone sensitization with weekly scalp DPC. MiXCR, applied by TCRdb to the RACE reads, yields one record per CDR3 protein. The sample carries roughly 100,000 distinct CDR3 sequences, 34% recorded once. Sequenced here: whole blood, sampled in connection with sensitization to the hapten diphenylcyclopropenone (DPC). All receptors come from a man aged 40-49 years with alopecia areata. Some clones in this sample may be carry-over from other donors' samples.

The V gene is TRBV7-6, the J gene TRBJ2-3; TRBD1 aligns across 7 bases. This CDR3 region has 18 residues. The germline V gene encodes CDR1 SGHVS and CDR2 FNYEAQ. Trimming at V came to 0 bases and at J to 0 bases, leaving 9 bases not matched to a gene. CDR3 protein: CASSLAPGTDTSTDTQYF. CDR3 coding DNA: TGTGCCAGCAGCTTAGCGCCCGGGACAGACACTAGCACAGATACGCAGTATTTT. Filled out from reference TRBV7-6 and TRBJ2-3, the complete variable domain reads GAGVSQSPRYKVTKRGQDVALRCDPISGHVSLYWYRQALGQGPEFLTYFNYEAQQDKSGLPNDRFSAERPEGSISTLTIQRTEQRDSAMYRCASSLAPGTDTSTDTQYFGPGTRLTVL.

The chain carries TRBV6-2 or TRBV6-3 and TRBJ2-5; D remains unclear. The CDR3 totals 12 residues. Germline V CDR1 and CDR2: MNHEY, SVGEGT. With 5 bases removed from V and 2 bases from J, the gap between germline ends came to 6 bases. The CDR3 sequence is CASSRPQETQYF. The DNA of the CDR3 is TGTGCCAGCAGTCGACCGCAAGAGACCCAGTACTTC.

The gene calls are TRBV4-3 and TRBJ1-6, with a tentative D call TRBD1 (6 bases). This CDR3 spans 15 amino acids. V gave up 2 bases and J gave up 6 bases, with 11 bases separating them. Looked up from germline, CDR1 is LGHNA and CDR2 is YSLEER. The CDR3 DNA reads TGCGCCAGCAGCCAAAACAGGGCGCTTAATTCACCCCTCCACTTT. This translates into CASSQNRALNSPLHF.

The chain uses TRBV14 and TRBJ1-1, with 7 nucleotides matching TRBD1. Looked up from germline, CDR1 is SGHDN and CDR2 is FVKESK. Losses at the gene ends were 4 bases for V and 6 bases for J; bases not matched to a gene: 17. The CDR3 runs 17 residues. Here the CDR3 reads CASSRALRMTGYPEAFF. The DNA for the CDR3 is TGTGCCAGCAGCCGAGCTTTGAGAATGACAGGGTACCCTGAAGCTTTCTTT.

The genes are TRBV5-1 and TRBJ2-5, with D unclear. Trimming stripped 4 bases from V and 2 bases from J, with 15 bases between. The CDR3 runs to 15 residues. From germline, CDR1 is SGHRS and CDR2 YFSETQ. CDR3 protein: CASSGRTASQETQYF. Here the CDR3 DNA reads TGCGCCAGCAGCGGACGAACAGCTTCTCAAGAGACCCAGTACTTC.

The sample holds a few counts of this clonotype. The chain has TRBV5-4 and TRBJ2-1, with D perhaps matching TRBD1 (6 bases). The CDR3 totals 16 residues. With 1 base removed from V and 6 bases from J, the gap between germline ends came to 17 bases. Germline-derived CDR1 and CDR2 are SGHNT and YYREEE (reference sequence). The CDR3 nucleotides are TGTGCCAGCAGCTTGACGGTTAGCAGGGGTACCAATGAGCAGTTCTTC. Translating gives CASSLTVSRGTNEQFF.

The gene calls are TRBV20-1 and TRBJ1-5; 10 bases are a match to TRBD1. This CDR3 comprises 16 residues. J lost 4 bases, V lost 6 bases, and 12 bases had no gene match. Per the germline V gene, CDR1 is DFQATT and CDR2 is SNEGSKA (reference sequence). CDR3 nucleotide sequence: TGCAGTGCAGCTGCGGGACAGGGGATGGATAATCAGCCCCAGCATTTT. Translated: CSAAAGQGMDNQPQHF.

This chain joins TRBV12-3 or TRBV12-4 and TRBJ2-5; no firm D call. Trimming took off 5 bases at V and 3 bases at J, with 13 bases between the two ends. This CDR3 is built from 14 residues. CDR3 DNA sequence: TGTGCCAGCAGTCCATCGCGGCATGAAGAGACCCAGTACTTC. Translation gives CASSPSRHEETQYF.

The rearrangement uses TRBV10-3 and TRBJ2-7, with D perhaps matching TRBD1 (5 bases). V was shortened by 6 bases and J by 5 bases, with 8 bases between the two germline ends. Germline CDR1 is ENHRY and CDR2 is SYGVKD. This CDR3 is built from 11 residues. The CDR3 spells CAIRGADEQYF. The DNA for the CDR3 is TGTGCCATCAGAGGGGCCGACGAGCAGTACTTC.

This clonotype has more than one count but fewer than ten. The chain has TRBV29-1 and TRBJ2-3; D is uncertain. Trimming took off 4 bases at V and 1 base at J, with 6 bases between the two ends. Germline CDR1 SQVTM, CDR2 ANQGSEA. CDR3 size: 12 residues. DNA for the CDR3: TGCAGCGTTGTTAAGGGCACAGATACGCAGTATTTT. It is translated as CSVVKGTDTQYF.

The chain links TRBV6-5 to TRBJ2-3; TRBD2 aligns across 7 bases. The length of the CDR3 is 16 residues. The V gene's germline CDR1 is MNHEY and CDR2 SVGAGI. V was clipped by 0 bases and J by 2 bases; unmatched bases: 5. The CDR3 nucleotides are TGTGCCAGCAGTTACTCGAGGCTAGCGGACACAGATACGCAGTATTTT. Encoded protein: CASSYSRLADTDTQYF.

The chain couples TRBV12-3 or TRBV12-4 to TRBJ1-5; no reliable D call. Trimming stripped 1 base from V and 2 bases from J, with 9 bases between. The CDR3 loop spans 15 amino acids. The CDR3 spells CASSLGAAGNQPQHF. The CDR3 coding sequence is TGTGCCAGCAGTTTAGGGGCCGCGGGCAATCAGCCCCAGCATTTT.

V usage is TRBV20-1 and J usage is TRBJ1-6, with no clear D. Germline values: CDR1 DFQATT, CDR2 SNEGSKA (reference sequence). The CDR3 has 14 residues. Between the trimmed V and J ends, which lost 1 base and 7 bases, there was a span of 11 bases. As DNA, the CDR3 is TGCAGTGCTAGAGTCCCCGGAGGGAATTCACCCCTCCACTTT. This sequence encodes CSARVPGGNSPLHF.